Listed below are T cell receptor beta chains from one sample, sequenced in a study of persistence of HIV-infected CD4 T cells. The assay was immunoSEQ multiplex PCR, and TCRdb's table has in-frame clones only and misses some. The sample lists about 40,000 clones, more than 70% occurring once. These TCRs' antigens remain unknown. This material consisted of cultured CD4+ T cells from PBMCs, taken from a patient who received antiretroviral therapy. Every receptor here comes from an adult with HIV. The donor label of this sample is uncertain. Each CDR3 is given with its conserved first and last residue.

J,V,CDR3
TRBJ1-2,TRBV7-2,CASSFTQGAGYTF
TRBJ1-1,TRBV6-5,CASILKGPTEAFF
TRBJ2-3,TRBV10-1,CASSELGVGGTDTQYF
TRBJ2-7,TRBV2,CASRSGTLYEQYF
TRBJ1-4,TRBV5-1,CASSLDRSENEKLFF
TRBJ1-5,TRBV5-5,CASSSRPDRGQPQHF
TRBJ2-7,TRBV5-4,CASSQTGFDEQYF
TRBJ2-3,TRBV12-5,CASGPSDGTQYF
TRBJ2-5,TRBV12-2,CASRPGTEEHKETQYF
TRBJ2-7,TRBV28,CASSLTPSSYEQYF
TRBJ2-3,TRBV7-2,CASSLSRGTDTQYF
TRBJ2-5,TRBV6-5,CASSTPGVTQYF
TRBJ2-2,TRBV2,CASRDQGAPGELFF
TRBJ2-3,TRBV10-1,CASSESTSGGTDTQYF
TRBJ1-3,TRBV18,CASSRETGTGNTIYF
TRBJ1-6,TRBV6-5,CASNTGLSPLHF
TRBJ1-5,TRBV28,CAGSSTGAFNQPQHF
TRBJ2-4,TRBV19,CASLQQGAKNIQYF
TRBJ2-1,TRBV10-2,CASSESAILAGNIYNEQFF
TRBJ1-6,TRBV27,CASSLSGQALNSPLHF
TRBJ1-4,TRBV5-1,CASSLSRDKGEKLFF
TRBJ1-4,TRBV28,CASSFPQKGNEKLFF
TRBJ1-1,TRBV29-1,CSVGQANRNTEAFF
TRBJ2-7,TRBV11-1,CASSFTASETYEQYF
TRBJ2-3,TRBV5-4,CASSATDTQYF
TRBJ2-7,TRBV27,CASSSWRAISYEQYF
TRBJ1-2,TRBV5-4,CASSPERADGYTF
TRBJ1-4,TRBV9,CASSETSGTGYEKLFF
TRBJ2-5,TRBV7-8,CASSLTRASGAGETQYF
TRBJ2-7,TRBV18,CASSTGREQYF
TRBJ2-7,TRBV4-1,CASSEGSSTYEQYF
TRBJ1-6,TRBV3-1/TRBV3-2,CASSQQGLPLHF
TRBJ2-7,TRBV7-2,CASSLEGRGLDEQYF
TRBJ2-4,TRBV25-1,CASSEGQGDKAKNIQYF
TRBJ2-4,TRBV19,CASSLRRGDGAKNIQYF
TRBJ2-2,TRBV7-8,CASSLGSAGVPTGELFF
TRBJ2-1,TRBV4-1,CASSQAVRYEQFF
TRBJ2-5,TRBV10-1,CASSETPDSQETQYF
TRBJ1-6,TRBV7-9,CASSLGGNSPLHF
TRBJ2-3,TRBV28,CASTTSRAADTQYF